This note documents a single T cell receptor beta chain sequence. The authors' processing: Amplification of reference gene primers was used by the study to estimate nucleated cell counts. Sequenced by immunoSEQ multiplex PCR; TCRdb stores in-frame clones only, minus some. Clone size and the V and J calls come from that table; the DNA yielded D and trimming. The sample carries under 250,000 clones, approximately 84% recorded once. These data belong to a study of blood T cell repertoires in COVID-19. The length of the CDR3 is 15 residues. In germline, CDR1 is LGHNA, CDR2 YNFKEQ. Trimming took 0 bases from V and 1 from J; bases not matched to a gene: 2.

The chain links TRBV4-2 to TRBJ1-2; TRBD1 aligns across 7 bases. This sequence was found in a man aged 45-60 years with acute or convalescent COVID-19. The material sequenced was peripheral blood. Here the CDR3 DNA reads TGTGCCAGCAGCCAAGAGGGACAGTTTAACTATGGCTACACCTTC. The encoded protein is CASSQEGQFNYGYTF.